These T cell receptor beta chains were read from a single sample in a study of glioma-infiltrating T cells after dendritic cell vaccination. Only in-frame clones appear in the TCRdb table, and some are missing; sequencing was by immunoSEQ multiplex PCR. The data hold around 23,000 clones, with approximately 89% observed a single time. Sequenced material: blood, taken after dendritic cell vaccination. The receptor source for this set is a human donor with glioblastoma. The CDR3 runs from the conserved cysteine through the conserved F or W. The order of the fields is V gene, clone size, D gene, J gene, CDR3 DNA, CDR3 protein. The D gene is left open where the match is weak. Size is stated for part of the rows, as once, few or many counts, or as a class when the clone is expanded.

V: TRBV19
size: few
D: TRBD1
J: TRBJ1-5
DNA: TGTGCCACTACAGGGGACGACCCCAATCAGCCCCAGCATTTT
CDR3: CATTGDDPNQPQHF

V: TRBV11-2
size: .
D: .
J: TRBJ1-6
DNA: TGTGCCAGCCGCCTGACGGTGGGCTCACCCCTCCACTTT
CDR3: CASRLTVGSPLHF

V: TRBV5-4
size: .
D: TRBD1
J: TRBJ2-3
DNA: TGTGCCAGCAGCTTGGAACAGGGGAGCACAGATACGCAGTATTTT
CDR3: CASSLEQGSTDTQYF

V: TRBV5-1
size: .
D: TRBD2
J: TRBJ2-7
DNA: TGCGCCAGCAGCTTGGGTGGGGGGGGCTCCTACGAGCAGTACTTC
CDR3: CASSLGGGGSYEQYF

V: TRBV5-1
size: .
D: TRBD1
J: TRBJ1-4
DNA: TGCGCCAGCAGCCCAACAGGGGTGGCTAATGAAAAACTGTTTTTT
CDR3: CASSPTGVANEKLFF

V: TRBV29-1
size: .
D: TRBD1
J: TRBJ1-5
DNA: TGCAGCGCCGCAGGGGGAGCTGGCAATCAGCCCCAGCATTTT
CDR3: CSAAGGAGNQPQHF

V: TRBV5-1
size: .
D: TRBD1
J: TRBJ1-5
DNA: TGCGCCAGCAGCTTAGGATGGGACAGACTAAATCAGCCCCAGCATTTT
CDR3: CASSLGWDRLNQPQHF

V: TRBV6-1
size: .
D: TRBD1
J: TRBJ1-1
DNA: TGTGCCAGCAGTGACGGACAGGGTAGCACTGAAGCTTTCTTT
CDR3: CASSDGQGSTEAFF

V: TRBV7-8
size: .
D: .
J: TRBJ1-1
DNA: TGTGCCAGCACCAGACTTCGAGAGAGTCCTATGAACACTGAAGCTTTCTTT
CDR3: CASTRLRESPMNTEAFF

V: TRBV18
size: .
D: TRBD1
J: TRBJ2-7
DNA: TGTGCCAGCTCGCAGACAGGGGCCCTAGACGAGCAGTACTTC
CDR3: CASSQTGALDEQYF

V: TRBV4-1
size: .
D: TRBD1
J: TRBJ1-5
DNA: TGCGCCAGCAGTCGGACCGGGACAGGGGTTCAGCCCCAGCATTTT
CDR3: CASSRTGTGVQPQHF

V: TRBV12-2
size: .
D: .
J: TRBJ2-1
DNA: TGTGCAAGTCGCTTTGTAAGACTAGCGGTAAATGAGCAGTTCTTC
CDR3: CASRFVRLAVNEQFF

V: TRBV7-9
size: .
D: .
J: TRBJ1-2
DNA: TGTGCCAGCAGCCAGGAGGGACCCTATGGCTACACCTTC
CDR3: CASSQEGPYGYTF

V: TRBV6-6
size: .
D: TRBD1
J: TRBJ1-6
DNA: TGTACCCACGGGACAGGGCCTAATTCACCCCTCCACTTT
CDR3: CTHGTGPNSPLHF

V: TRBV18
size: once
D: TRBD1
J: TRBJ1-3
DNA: TGTGCCAGCTCACCGGGACAGACCTTCTCTGGAAACACCATATATTTT
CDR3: CASSPGQTFSGNTIYF

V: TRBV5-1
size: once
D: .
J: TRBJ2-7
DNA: TGCGCCAGCAGCTCCATAGTAAGTTCCTACGAGCAGTACTTC
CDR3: CASSSIVSSYEQYF

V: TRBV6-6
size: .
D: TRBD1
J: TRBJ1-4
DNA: TGTGCCAGCAGTTACTCGGCAGGGGGCGCGGAAAAACTGTTTTTT
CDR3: CASSYSAGGAEKLFF

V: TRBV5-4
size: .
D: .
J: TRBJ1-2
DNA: TGTGCCAGCAGCTCACCGACAGGTACTAACTATGGCTACACCTTC
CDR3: CASSSPTGTNYGYTF

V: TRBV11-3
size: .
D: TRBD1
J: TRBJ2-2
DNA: TGTGCCAGCAGTCCCGACAGGGCGATTGCTGGGGAGCTGTTTTTT
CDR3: CASSPDRAIAGELFF

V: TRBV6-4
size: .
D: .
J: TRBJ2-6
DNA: TGTGCCAGCACTGAGACAGGCGACTCTGGGGCCAACGTCCTGACTTTC
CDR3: CASTETGDSGANVLTF

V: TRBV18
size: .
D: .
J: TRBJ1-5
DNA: TGTGCCAGCACTACTGACAGAGATCAGCCCCAGCATTTT
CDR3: CASTTDRDQPQHF

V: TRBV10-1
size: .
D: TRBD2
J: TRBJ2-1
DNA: TGCGCCAGCAGTGATTATGTGGGGGGGTACAATGAGCAGTTCTTC
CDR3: CASSDYVGGYNEQFF

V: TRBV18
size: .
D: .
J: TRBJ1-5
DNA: TGTGCCAGCTCACCGGGACTGGACCTTCAGCCCCAGCATTTT
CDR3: CASSPGLDLQPQHF

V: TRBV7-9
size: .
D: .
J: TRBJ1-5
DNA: TGTGCCAGCAGCCGAGGAGTCCAGCCCCAGCATTTT
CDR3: CASSRGVQPQHF

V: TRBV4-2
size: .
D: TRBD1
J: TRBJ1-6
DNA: TGTGCCAGCAGCCCGACAGGGGTGGGCTATAATTCGCCCCTCCACTTT
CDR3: CASSPTGVGYNSPLHF

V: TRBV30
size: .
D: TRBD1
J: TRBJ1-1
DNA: TGTGCCTGGAAGGGGGCCCTGAACACTGAAGCTTTCTTT
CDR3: CAWKGALNTEAFF